This is a list of T cell receptor beta chains from one sample in a study of post-analysis software for immune sequencing data. TCRdb redid the calling of the PCR reads with MiXCR, one entry per CDR3 protein. Here the sample spans roughly 600,000 distinct CDR3 sequences, roughly two fifths being singletons. The sequenced sample was blood. The receptors come from a girl aged 5-17 years with multiple sclerosis. Each CDR3 is given with its conserved first and last residue. A D gene is named only where the DNA matches it firmly. Size is omitted from some rows. Given values are once, few, many or a class for expanded clones.

. TRBJ2-7 TRBD1 TRBV3-1 CVSSHGQGGYEQYF TGTGTCAGCAGCCACGGACAGGGTGGGTACGAGCAGTACTTC
. TRBJ2-7 TRBD2 TRBV28 CASSRLWTSGTYEQYF TGTGCCAGCAGCCGACTCTGGACTAGCGGTACCTACGAGCAGTACTTC
. TRBJ2-7 . TRBV5-1 CASSSPPEGGYYEQYF TGCGCCAGCAGCTCCCCTCCCGAGGGCGGCTACTACGAGCAGTACTTC
. TRBJ2-2 TRBD2 TRBV7-3 CASSLPRASGGARTGELFF TGTGCCAGCAGCTTACCAAGGGCTAGCGGGGGGGCCCGTACCGGGGAGCTGTTTTTT
. TRBJ2-7 TRBD2 TRBV5-1 CASSPDIAGVEYEQYF TGCGCCAGCAGCCCCGACATAGCGGGAGTCGAATACGAGCAGTACTTC
. TRBJ1-5 TRBD1 TRBV20-1 CSAVKQGAYQPQHF TGCAGTGCCGTCAAACAGGGGGCGTATCAGCCCCAGCATTTT
few TRBJ2-1 . TRBV9 CASSAEVGGNEQFF TGTGCCAGCAGCGCGGAGGTGGGGGGCAATGAGCAGTTCTTC
. TRBJ2-7 . TRBV6-1 CASSVGSRTTYEQYF TGTGCCAGCAGTGTTGGTTCCAGGACCACCTACGAGCAGTACTTC
. TRBJ2-3 . TRBV12-3/TRBV12-4 CASRLGESTDTPYF TGTGCCAGCCGCCTAGGCGAGAGCACAGATACGCCGTATTTT
. TRBJ2-1 TRBD2 TRBV20-1 CSARAGSSGFYNEQFF TGCAGTGCTAGGGCTGGGTCTAGCGGTTTTTACAATGAGCAGTTCTTC
few TRBJ1-1 . TRBV5-5 CASSLVEGNTEAFF TGTGCCAGCAGCTTGGTCGAAGGGAACACTGAAGCTTTCTTT
. TRBJ2-7 . TRBV2 CASSFRDGGDEQYF TGTGCCAGCAGTTTCAGGGACGGGGGCGACGAGCAGTACTTC
. TRBJ1-5 . TRBV7-2 CASSLFLQENQPQHF TGTGCCAGCAGCTTGTTCCTGCAGGAGAATCAGCCCCAGCATTTT
few TRBJ2-5 TRBD2 TRBV20-1 CSARDQVAGVLETQYF TGCAGTGCTAGAGATCAGGTAGCGGGAGTATTGGAGACCCAGTACTTC
. TRBJ2-1 . TRBV20-1 CSARGGLNFPSLSYNEQFF TGCAGTGCTAGAGGAGGCTTAAACTTTCCCTCCCTCTCCTACAATGAGCAGTTCTTC
. TRBJ1-1 . TRBV7-9 CASSSDTGPTTEAFF TGTGCCAGCAGCTCGGACACAGGGCCCACCACTGAAGCTTTCTTT
. TRBJ2-1 TRBD2 TRBV20-1 CSARGLAGDHEQFF TGCAGTGCTAGAGGACTAGCGGGAGACCATGAGCAGTTCTTC
. TRBJ2-7 . TRBV6-1 CASKGKRPGSYEQYF TGTGCCAGCAAAGGTAAAAGACCGGGTTCGTACGAGCAGTACTTC
many TRBJ2-3 . TRBV3-1 CASSQDRRGSTDTQYF TGTGCCAGCAGCCAAGATCGGAGAGGGAGCACAGATACGCAGTATTTT
. TRBJ1-5 . TRBV10-2 CASWGGSHNQPQHF TGCGCCAGCTGGGGGGGGTCACACAATCAGCCCCAGCATTTT
. TRBJ2-7 . TRBV5-6 CASSRDSHYEQYF TGTGCCAGCAGCCGGGACTCGCACTACGAGCAGTACTTC
few TRBJ2-3 . TRBV7-3 CASSLGKTTDTQYF TGTGCCAGCAGCTTGGGCAAGACGACAGATACGCAGTATTTT
. TRBJ1-5 . TRBV30 CAWSRNLEGNQPQHF TGTGCCTGGAGTCGGAACTTGGAAGGTAATCAGCCCCAGCATTTT
. TRBJ2-3 . TRBV18 CASSPLRLDSTDTQYF TGTGCCAGTTCACCACTTCGGCTGGATAGCACAGATACGCAGTATTTT
. TRBJ1-1 . TRBV5-1 CASSLEAGGDRAFF TGCGCCAGCAGCTTGGAAGCGGGGGGTGATCGAGCTTTCTTT
. TRBJ2-7 TRBD1 TRBV12-3/TRBV12-4 CASSPPGTGLYEQYF TGTGCCAGCAGCCCCCCCGGGACAGGGCTCTACGAGCAGTACTTC
. TRBJ2-1 . TRBV5-1 CASSLSGEQQFF TGCGCCAGCAGCTTGAGTGGCGAACAGCAGTTCTTC
. TRBJ2-3 . TRBV7-9 CASSFGPQKDTQYF TGTGCCAGCAGCTTTGGTCCCCAAAAAGATACGCAGTATTTT
. TRBJ2-3 TRBD2 TRBV12-3/TRBV12-4 CASSFSGGPDTQYF TGTGCCAGCAGTTTTAGCGGGGGCCCAGATACGCAGTATTTT
. TRBJ1-5 TRBD1 TRBV3-1 CASSKDRVQPQHF TGTGCCAGCAGCAAGGACAGGGTTCAGCCCCAGCATTTT
. TRBJ2-5 . TRBV7-9 CASTSLGEQYF TGTGCCAGCACCTCCCTTGGGGAGCAGTACTTC